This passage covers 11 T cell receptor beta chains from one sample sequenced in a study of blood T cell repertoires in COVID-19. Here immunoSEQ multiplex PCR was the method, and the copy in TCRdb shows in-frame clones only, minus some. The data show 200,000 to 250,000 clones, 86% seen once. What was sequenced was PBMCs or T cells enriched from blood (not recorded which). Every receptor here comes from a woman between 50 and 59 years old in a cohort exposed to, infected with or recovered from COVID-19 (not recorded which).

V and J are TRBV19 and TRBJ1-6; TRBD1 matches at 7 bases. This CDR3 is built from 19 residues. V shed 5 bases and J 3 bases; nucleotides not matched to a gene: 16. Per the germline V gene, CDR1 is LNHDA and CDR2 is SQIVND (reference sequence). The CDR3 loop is CASSPPGQLKTDYNSPLHF. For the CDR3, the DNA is TGTGCCAGTAGTCCCCCGGGACAGTTAAAAACGGACTATAATTCACCCCTCCACTTT.

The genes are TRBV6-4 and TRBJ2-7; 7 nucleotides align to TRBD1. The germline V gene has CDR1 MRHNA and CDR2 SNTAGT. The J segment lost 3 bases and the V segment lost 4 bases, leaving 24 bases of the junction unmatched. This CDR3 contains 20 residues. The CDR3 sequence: CASSAPKTGSPGVLVYEQYF. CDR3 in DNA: TGTGCCAGCAGTGCCCCGAAGACAGGGTCTCCAGGGGTCTTAGTCTACGAGCAGTACTTC.

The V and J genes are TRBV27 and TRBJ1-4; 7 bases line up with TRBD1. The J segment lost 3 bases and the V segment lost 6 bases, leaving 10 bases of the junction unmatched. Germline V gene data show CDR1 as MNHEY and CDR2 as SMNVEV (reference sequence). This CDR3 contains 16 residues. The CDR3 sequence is CASRVTGFVANEKLFF. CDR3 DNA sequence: TGTGCCAGCAGGGTGACAGGGTTTGTAGCTAATGAAAAACTGTTTTTT. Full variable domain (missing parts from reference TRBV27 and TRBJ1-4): EAQVTQNPRYLITVTGKKLTVTCSQNMNHEYMSWYRQDPGLGLRQIYYSMNVEVTDKGDVPEGYKVSRKEKRNFPLILESPSPNQTSLYFCASRVTGFVANEKLFFGSGTQLSVL.

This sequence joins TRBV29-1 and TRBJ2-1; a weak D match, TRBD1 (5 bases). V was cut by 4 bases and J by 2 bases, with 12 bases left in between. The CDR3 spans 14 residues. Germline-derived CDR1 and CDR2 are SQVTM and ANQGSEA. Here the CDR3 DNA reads TGCAGCGTTGTACAGCGACAGACCTACAATGAGCAGTTCTTC. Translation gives CSVVQRQTYNEQFF.

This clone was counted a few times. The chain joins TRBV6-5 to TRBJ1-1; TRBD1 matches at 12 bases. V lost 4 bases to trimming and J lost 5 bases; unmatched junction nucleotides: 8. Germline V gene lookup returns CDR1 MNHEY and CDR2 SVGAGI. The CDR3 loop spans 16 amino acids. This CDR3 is CASSLGTGGRNTEAFF. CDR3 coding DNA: TGTGCCAGCAGTTTAGGGACAGGGGGCAGAAATACTGAAGCTTTCTTT.

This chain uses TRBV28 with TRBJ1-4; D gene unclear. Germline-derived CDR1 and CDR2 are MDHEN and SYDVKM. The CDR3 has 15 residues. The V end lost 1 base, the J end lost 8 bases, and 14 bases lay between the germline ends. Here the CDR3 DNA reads TGTGCCAGCAGTTTATTTGGGCGGGGTGAAGAAAAACTGTTTTTT. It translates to CASSLFGRGEEKLFF.

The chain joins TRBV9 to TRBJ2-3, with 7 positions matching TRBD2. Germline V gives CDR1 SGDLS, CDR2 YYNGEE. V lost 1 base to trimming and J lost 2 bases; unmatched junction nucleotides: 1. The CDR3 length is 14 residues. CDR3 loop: CASSVRGDTDTQYF. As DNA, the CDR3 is TGTGCCAGCAGCGTACGGGGGGACACAGATACGCAGTATTTT.

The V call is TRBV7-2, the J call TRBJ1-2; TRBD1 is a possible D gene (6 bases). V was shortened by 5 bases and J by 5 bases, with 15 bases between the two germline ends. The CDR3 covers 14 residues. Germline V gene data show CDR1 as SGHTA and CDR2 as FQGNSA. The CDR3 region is CASSTPGAWYGYTF. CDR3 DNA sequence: TGTGCCAGCAGCACCCCAGGGGCCTGGTATGGCTACACCTTC. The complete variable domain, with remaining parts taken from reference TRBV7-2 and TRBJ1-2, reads GAGVSQSPSNKVTEKGKDVELRCDPISGHTALYWYRQSLGQGLEFLIYFQGNSAPDKSGLPSDRFSAERTGGSVSTLTIQRTQQEDSAVYLCASSTPGAWYGYTFGSGTRLTVV.

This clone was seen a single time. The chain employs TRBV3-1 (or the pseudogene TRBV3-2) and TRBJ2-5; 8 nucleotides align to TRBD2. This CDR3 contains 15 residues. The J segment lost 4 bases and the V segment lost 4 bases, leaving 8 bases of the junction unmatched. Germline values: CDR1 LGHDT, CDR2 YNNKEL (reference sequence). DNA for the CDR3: TGTGCCAGCAGCCGAGTAGCGGGGTTCGGAGAGACCCAGTACTTC. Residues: CASSRVAGFGETQYF.

The CDR3 loop is CASSRQGDSPLHF. The CDR3, as DNA: TGTGCCAGCAGCCGACAGGGAGATTCACCCCTCCACTTT. V is TRBV3-1 (or the pseudogene TRBV3-2) and J is TRBJ1-6; TRBD1 matches 7 bases. From germline, CDR1 is LGHDT and CDR2 YNNKEL (reference sequence). V gave up 4 bases and J gave up 8 bases; unmatched junction bases: 2. This CDR3 has 13 residues.

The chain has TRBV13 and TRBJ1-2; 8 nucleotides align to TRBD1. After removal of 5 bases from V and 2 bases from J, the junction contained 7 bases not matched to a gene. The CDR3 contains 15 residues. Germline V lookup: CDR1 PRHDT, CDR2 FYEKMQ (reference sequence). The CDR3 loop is CASSEPRDRNYGYTF. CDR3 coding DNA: TGTGCCAGCAGCGAACCCCGGGACAGGAACTATGGCTACACCTTC.